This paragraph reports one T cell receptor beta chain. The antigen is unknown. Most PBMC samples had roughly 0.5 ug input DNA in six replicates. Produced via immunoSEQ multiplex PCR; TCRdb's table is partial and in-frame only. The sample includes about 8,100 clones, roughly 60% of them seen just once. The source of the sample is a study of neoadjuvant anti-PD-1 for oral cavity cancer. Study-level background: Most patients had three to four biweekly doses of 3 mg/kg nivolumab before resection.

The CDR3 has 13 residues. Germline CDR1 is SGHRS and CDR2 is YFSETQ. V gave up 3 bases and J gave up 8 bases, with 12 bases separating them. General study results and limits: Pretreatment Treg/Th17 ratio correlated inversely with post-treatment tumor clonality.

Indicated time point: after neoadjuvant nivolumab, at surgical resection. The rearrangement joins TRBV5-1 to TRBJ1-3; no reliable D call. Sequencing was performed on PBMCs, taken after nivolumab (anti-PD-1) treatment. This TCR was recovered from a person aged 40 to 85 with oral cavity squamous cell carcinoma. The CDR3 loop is CASSSRLGDTIYF. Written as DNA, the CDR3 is TGCGCCAGCAGCTCGCGACTAGGCGACACCATATATTTT.